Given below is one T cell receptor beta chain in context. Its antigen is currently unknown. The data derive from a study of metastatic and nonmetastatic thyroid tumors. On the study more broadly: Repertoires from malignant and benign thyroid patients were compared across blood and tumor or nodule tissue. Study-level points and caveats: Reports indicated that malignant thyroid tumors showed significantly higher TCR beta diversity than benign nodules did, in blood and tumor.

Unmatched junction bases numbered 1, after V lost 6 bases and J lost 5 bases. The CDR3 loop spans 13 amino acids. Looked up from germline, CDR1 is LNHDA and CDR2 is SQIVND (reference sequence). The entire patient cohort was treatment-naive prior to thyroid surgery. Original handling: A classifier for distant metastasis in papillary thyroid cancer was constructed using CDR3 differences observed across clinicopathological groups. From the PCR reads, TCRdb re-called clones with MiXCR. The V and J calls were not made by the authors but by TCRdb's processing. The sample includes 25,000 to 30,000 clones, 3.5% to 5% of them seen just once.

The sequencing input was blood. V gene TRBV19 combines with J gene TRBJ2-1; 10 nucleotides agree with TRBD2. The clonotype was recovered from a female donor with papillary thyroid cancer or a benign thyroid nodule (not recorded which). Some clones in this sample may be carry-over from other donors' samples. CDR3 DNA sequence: TGTGCCAGTAGGCTAGCGGGGGACAATGAGCAGTTCTTC. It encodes CASRLAGDNEQFF.